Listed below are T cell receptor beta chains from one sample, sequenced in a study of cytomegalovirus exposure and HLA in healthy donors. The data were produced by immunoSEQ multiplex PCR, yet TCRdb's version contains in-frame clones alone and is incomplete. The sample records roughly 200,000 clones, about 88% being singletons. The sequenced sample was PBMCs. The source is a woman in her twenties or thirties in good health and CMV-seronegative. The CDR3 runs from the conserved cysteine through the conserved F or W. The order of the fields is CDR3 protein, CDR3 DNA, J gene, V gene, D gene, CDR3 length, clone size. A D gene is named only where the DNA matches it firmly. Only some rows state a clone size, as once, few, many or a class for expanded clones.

CDR3aa: CASSHRRGFINTQYF; CDR3nt: TGTGCCAGCAGCCACCGCAGGGGGTTCATAAATACGCAGTATTTT; j_gene: TRBJ2-3; v_gene: TRBV5-6; d_gene: TRBD1; len: 15; abundance: .
CDR3aa: CASRSGQTSSNEKLFF; CDR3nt: TGCGCCAGCAGGTCGGGACAGACAAGTAGTAATGAAAAACTGTTTTTT; j_gene: TRBJ1-4; v_gene: TRBV5-1; d_gene: TRBD1; len: 16; abundance: .
CDR3aa: CASSSSWPSYEQYF; CDR3nt: TGCGCCAGCAGCTCCTCGTGGCCTTCCTACGAGCAGTACTTC; j_gene: TRBJ2-7; v_gene: TRBV5-1; d_gene: .; len: 14; abundance: .
CDR3aa: CASSYSDRGSEKLFF; CDR3nt: TGTGCCAGCAGTTACTCCGACAGAGGTAGTGAAAAACTGTTTTTT; j_gene: TRBJ1-4; v_gene: TRBV6-6; d_gene: .; len: 15; abundance: .
CDR3aa: CASSAMTGGTYEQYF; CDR3nt: TGCGCCAGCAGCGCTATGACAGGGGGGACCTACGAGCAGTACTTC; j_gene: TRBJ2-7; v_gene: TRBV5-1; d_gene: TRBD1; len: 15; abundance: .
CDR3aa: CASSGTGGSNYGYTF; CDR3nt: TGTGCCAGCAGTGGAACAGGGGGATCTAACTATGGCTACACCTTC; j_gene: TRBJ1-2; v_gene: TRBV28; d_gene: TRBD1; len: 15; abundance: .
CDR3aa: CASSLYGGRGSYNEQFF; CDR3nt: TGTGCCAGCAGCTTGTATGGCGGGAGAGGATCCTACAATGAGCAGTTCTTC; j_gene: TRBJ2-1; v_gene: TRBV5-4; d_gene: TRBD2; len: 17; abundance: .
CDR3aa: CASSLTPGLDGELFF; CDR3nt: TGTGCCAGCAGCTTAACCCCAGGGTTGGACGGGGAGCTGTTTTTT; j_gene: TRBJ2-2; v_gene: TRBV7-3; d_gene: .; len: 15; abundance: few
CDR3aa: CASSRTIEQGIKYF; CDR3nt: TGTGCCAGCAGCCGTACAATTGAGCAGGGTATTAAGTACTTC; j_gene: TRBJ2-7; v_gene: TRBV6-5; d_gene: .; len: 14; abundance: once
CDR3aa: CASSQETGAPYNEQFF; CDR3nt: TGCGCCAGCAGCCAAGAAACAGGGGCGCCCTACAATGAGCAGTTCTTC; j_gene: TRBJ2-1; v_gene: TRBV4-1; d_gene: TRBD1; len: 16; abundance: .
CDR3aa: CASSLAEVFYEQYF; CDR3nt: TGTGCCAGCAGCCTAGCGGAGGTATTCTACGAGCAGTACTTC; j_gene: TRBJ2-7; v_gene: TRBV7-2; d_gene: TRBD2; len: 14; abundance: once
CDR3aa: CASSYSLAAGSGYTF; CDR3nt: TGTGCCAGCAGTTACTCGTTAGCGGCAGGGAGCGGCTACACCTTC; j_gene: TRBJ1-2; v_gene: TRBV6-5; d_gene: .; len: 15; abundance: .
CDR3aa: CASTLSRDNYQPQHF; CDR3nt: TGTGCCAGCACGTTATCCCGGGACAACTATCAGCCCCAGCATTTT; j_gene: TRBJ1-5; v_gene: TRBV2; d_gene: .; len: 15; abundance: .
CDR3aa: CASSQARTGHSVQHF; CDR3nt: TGTGCCAGCAGCCAAGCTAGGACAGGGCATTCGGTCCAGCATTTT; j_gene: TRBJ1-5; v_gene: TRBV4-2; d_gene: TRBD1; len: 15; abundance: .
CDR3aa: CASSPGLAGSDTQYF; CDR3nt: TGTGCCAGCAGTCCGGGACTAGCGGGGTCAGATACGCAGTATTTT; j_gene: TRBJ2-3; v_gene: TRBV28; d_gene: TRBD2; len: 15; abundance: .
CDR3aa: CASSRDRAYNEQFF; CDR3nt: TGTGCCAGCAGCCGGGACAGGGCCTACAATGAGCAGTTCTTC; j_gene: TRBJ2-1; v_gene: TRBV6-1; d_gene: TRBD1; len: 14; abundance: .
CDR3aa: CASSPQTGTGETQYF; CDR3nt: TGTGCCAGCAGCCCCCAGACAGGGACGGGGGAGACCCAGTACTTC; j_gene: TRBJ2-5; v_gene: TRBV5-4; d_gene: TRBD1; len: 15; abundance: few
CDR3aa: CASAPGGFRYEQYF; CDR3nt: TGTGCCAGTGCACCAGGGGGTTTCAGGTACGAGCAGTACTTC; j_gene: TRBJ2-7; v_gene: TRBV19; d_gene: TRBD1; len: 14; abundance: .
CDR3aa: CASSAGRREAFF; CDR3nt: TGTGCCAGCAGCGCGGGGAGGAGAGAAGCTTTCTTT; j_gene: TRBJ1-1; v_gene: TRBV6-1; d_gene: .; len: 12; abundance: .
CDR3aa: CASRDRGTGELFF; CDR3nt: TGTGCCAGCAGGGACAGGGGGACCGGGGAGCTGTTTTTT; j_gene: TRBJ2-2; v_gene: TRBV28; d_gene: TRBD1; len: 13; abundance: .
CDR3aa: CASSGSGRDKYEQYF; CDR3nt: TGTGCCAGCAGCGGTAGCGGGAGAGATAAGTACGAGCAGTACTTC; j_gene: TRBJ2-7; v_gene: TRBV7-6; d_gene: TRBD2; len: 15; abundance: .
CDR3aa: CASSEGANEKLFF; CDR3nt: TGTGCCAGCAGTGAGGGAGCTAATGAAAAACTGTTTTTT; j_gene: TRBJ1-4; v_gene: TRBV6-4; d_gene: .; len: 13; abundance: .
CDR3aa: CASSQGSEQFF; CDR3nt: TGTGCCAGCAGCCAGGGGAGTGAGCAGTTCTTC; j_gene: TRBJ2-1; v_gene: TRBV4-2; d_gene: .; len: 11; abundance: .